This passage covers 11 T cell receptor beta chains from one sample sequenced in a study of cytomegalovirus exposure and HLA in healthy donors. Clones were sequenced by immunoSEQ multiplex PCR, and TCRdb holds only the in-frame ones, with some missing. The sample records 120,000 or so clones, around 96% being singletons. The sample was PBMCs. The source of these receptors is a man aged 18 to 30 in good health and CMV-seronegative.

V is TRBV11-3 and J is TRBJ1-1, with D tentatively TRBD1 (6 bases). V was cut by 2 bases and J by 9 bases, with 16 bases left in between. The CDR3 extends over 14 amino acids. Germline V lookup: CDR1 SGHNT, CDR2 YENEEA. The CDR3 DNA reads TGTGCCAGCAGCTTACACTTCCCAGGGGACCAAGCTTTCTTT. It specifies CASSLHFPGDQAFF.

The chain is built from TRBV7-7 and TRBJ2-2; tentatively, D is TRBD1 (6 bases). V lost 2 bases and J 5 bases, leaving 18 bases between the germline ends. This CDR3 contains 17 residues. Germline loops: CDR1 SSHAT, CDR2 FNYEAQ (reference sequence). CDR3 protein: CASSLQIGAGVTGELFF. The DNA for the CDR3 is TGTGCCAGCAGCTTACAAATAGGGGCAGGGGTAACCGGGGAGCTGTTTTTT. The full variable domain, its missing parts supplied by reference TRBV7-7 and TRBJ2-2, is GAGVSQSPRYKVTKRGQDVTLRCDPISSHATLYWYQQALGQGPEFLTYFNYEAQPDKSGLPSDRFSAERPEGSISTLTIQRTEQRDSAMYRCASSLQIGAGVTGELFFGEGSRLTVL.

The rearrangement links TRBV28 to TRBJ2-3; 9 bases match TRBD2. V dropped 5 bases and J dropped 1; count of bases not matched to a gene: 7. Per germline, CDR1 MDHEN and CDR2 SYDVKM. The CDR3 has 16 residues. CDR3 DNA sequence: TGTGCCAGCAGTCCCCTAGCGGGAAGGCGCACAGATACGCAGTATTTT. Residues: CASSPLAGRRTDTQYF.

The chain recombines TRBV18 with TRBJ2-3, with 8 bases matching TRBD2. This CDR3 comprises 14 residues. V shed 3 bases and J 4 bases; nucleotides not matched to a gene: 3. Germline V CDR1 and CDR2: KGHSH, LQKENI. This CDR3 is CASSPSGNPDTQYF. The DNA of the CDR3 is TGTGCCAGCTCACCTAGCGGGAATCCAGATACGCAGTATTTT.

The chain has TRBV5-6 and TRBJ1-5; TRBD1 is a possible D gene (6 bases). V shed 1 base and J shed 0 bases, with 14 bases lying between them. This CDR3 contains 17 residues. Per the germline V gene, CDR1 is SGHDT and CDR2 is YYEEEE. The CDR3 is CASSLWGGLTSNQPQHF. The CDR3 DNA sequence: TGTGCCAGCAGCTTGTGGGGGGGCCTGACTAGCAATCAGCCCCAGCATTTT. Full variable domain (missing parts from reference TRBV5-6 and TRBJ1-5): DAGVTQSPTHLIKTRGQQVTLRCSPKSGHDTVSWYQQALGQGPQFIFQYYEEEERQRGNFPDRFSGHQFPNYSSELNVNALLLGDSALYLCASSLWGGLTSNQPQHFGDGTRLSIL.

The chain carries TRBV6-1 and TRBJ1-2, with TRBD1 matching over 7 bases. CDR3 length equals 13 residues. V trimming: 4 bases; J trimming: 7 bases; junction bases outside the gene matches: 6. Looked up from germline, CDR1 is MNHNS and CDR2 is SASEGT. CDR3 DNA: TGTGCCAGCAGTGCAGGACAGGCTTCTGGCTACACCTTC. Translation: CASSAGQASGYTF.

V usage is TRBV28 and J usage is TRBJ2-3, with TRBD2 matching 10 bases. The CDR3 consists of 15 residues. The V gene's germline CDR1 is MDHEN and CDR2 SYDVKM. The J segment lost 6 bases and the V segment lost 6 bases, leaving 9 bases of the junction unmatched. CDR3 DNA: TGTGCCAGCAGCTCGACTAGCGGGTGGGCGGATACGCAGTATTTT. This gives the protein CASSSTSGWADTQYF.

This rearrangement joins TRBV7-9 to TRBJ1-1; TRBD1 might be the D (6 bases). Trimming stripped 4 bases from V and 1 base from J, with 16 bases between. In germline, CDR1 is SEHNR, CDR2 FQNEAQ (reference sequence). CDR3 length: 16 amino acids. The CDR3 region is CASSSRPGTQNTEAFF. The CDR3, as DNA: TGTGCCAGCAGCTCCCGACCCGGGACACAGAACACTGAAGCTTTCTTT.

Here the CDR3 reads CASSIWSGLGSTEAFF. Here the CDR3 DNA reads TGTGCCAGTAGTATTTGGTCCGGACTTGGGAGCACTGAAGCTTTCTTT. The rearrangement links TRBV19 to TRBJ1-1; no reliable D call. This CDR3 region has 16 residues. Trimming pared 3 bases from V and 4 bases from J, leaving 18 bases between. Germline-derived CDR1 and CDR2 are LNHDA and SQIVND (reference sequence).

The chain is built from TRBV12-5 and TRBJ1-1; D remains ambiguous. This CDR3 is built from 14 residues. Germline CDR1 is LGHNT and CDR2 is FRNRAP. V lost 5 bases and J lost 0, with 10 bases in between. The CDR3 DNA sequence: TGTGCTAGTGGTGCACCTACAGTGAACACTGAAGCTTTCTTT. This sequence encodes CASGAPTVNTEAFF. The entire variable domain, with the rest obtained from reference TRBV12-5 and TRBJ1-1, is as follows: DARVTQTPRHKVTEMGQEVTMRCQPILGHNTVFWYRQTMMQGLELLAYFRNRAPLDDSGMPKDRFSAEMPDATLATLKIQPSEPRDSAVYFCASGAPTVNTEAFFGQGTRLTVV.

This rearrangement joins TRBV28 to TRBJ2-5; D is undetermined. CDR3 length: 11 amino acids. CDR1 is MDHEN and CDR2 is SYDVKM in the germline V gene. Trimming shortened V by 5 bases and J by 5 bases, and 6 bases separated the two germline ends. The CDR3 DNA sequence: TGTGCCAGCAGTCCGTCGGAGACCCAGTACTTC. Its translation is CASSPSETQYF. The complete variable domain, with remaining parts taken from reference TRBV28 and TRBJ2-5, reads DVKVTQSSRYLVKRTGEKVFLECVQDMDHENMFWYRQDPGLGLRLIYFSYDVKMKEKGDIPEGYSVSREKKERFSLILESASTNQTSMYLCASSPSETQYFGPGTRLLVL.